This is a list of T cell receptor beta chains from one sample in a study of CD8 T cells in Susac syndrome. TCRdb reprocessed the immunoSEQ multiplex PCR reads with MiXCR, giving one entry per CDR3 protein. Here the sample spans under 200,000 distinct CDR3 sequences, 94% being singletons. Sequences were obtained from CD4+ T cells from PBMCs. The source of these receptors is a human donor with Susac syndrome. Both conserved end residues are part of each CDR3. The D gene is left open where the match is weak.

V	J	D	CDR3
TRBV5-4	TRBJ2-3	TRBD1	CASSFPGQGTDTQYF
TRBV15	TRBJ1-5	.	CATSMGTQPQHF
TRBV20-1	TRBJ2-7	.	CSASGGGSYEQYF
TRBV6-2/TRBV6-3	TRBJ2-1	TRBD2	CASSFSGGSGEQFF
TRBV5-1	TRBJ2-3	.	CASSFDRDTQYF
TRBV15	TRBJ2-2	TRBD1	CATSNRTGGPRGELFF
TRBV7-8	TRBJ2-1	TRBD2	CASSLGLAGGAGYNEQFF
TRBV12-3/TRBV12-4	TRBJ1-1	TRBD1	CASSEDRADREAFF
TRBV3-1	TRBJ1-6	.	CASSQAGPGALHF
TRBV15	TRBJ1-4	.	CATSERGLNEKLFF
TRBV20-1	TRBJ2-7	.	CSASPTDEQYF
TRBV15	TRBJ2-1	.	CATSRVNGEQFF
TRBV25-1	TRBJ1-1	.	CASSESRAPAGTEAFF
TRBV6-2/TRBV6-3	TRBJ2-4	.	CASSLSYRAGVQYF
TRBV11-2	TRBJ2-5	.	CASSSLTGGETQYF
TRBV5-4	TRBJ2-5	TRBD2	CASSLAGLAGGHETQYF
TRBV3-1	TRBJ2-7	TRBD1	CASSQTDRGWSYEQYF
TRBV6-6	TRBJ1-1	.	CASTETTSLAEAFF
TRBV29-1	TRBJ1-4	TRBD1	CSVHAGGEKLFF
TRBV11-2	TRBJ2-3	.	CASSLGGPSTDTQYF
TRBV6-5	TRBJ2-2	.	CASSYGAANTGELFF
TRBV6-5	TRBJ1-2	.	CASSYSIGGNYGYTF
TRBV12-3/TRBV12-4	TRBJ2-5	.	CASSFGQETQYF
TRBV20-1	TRBJ2-1	.	CSARDSRASTEQFF
TRBV12-3/TRBV12-4	TRBJ2-6	.	CASSRSPGGANVLTF
TRBV7-8	TRBJ1-1	TRBD1	CASSLADRGTEAFF
TRBV5-1	TRBJ2-5	.	CASSLDRTTQETQYF
TRBV29-1	TRBJ2-7	TRBD1	CSVEGQGASEQYF
TRBV3-1	TRBJ1-1	.	CASTRIGQGNTEAFF
TRBV12-3/TRBV12-4	TRBJ2-5	TRBD2	CASRYSGAETQYF
TRBV29-1	TRBJ2-7	.	CSVRSGTSYEQYF
TRBV6-5	TRBJ2-7	TRBD1	CASSSPGQGFYEQYF
TRBV20-1	TRBJ1-2	TRBD1	CSARERTGTSYGYTF
TRBV15	TRBJ1-6	TRBD1	CATSRDRDRGNSPLHF
TRBV20-1	TRBJ2-3	TRBD1	CSALGQQIGTDTQYF
TRBV6-5	TRBJ2-7	.	CASSYATAYEQYF
TRBV5-6	TRBJ2-5	.	CASSRSGRETQYF
TRBV29-1	TRBJ2-1	TRBD2	CSVGIGLAGGNEQFF
TRBV10-3	TRBJ2-1	TRBD1	CATRGTGAENEQFF
TRBV20-1	TRBJ1-4	.	CSALAYRNEKLFF
TRBV6-6	TRBJ2-7	TRBD2	CASSYEERGAYEQYF
TRBV20-1	TRBJ2-2	TRBD1	CSAPPGQGTGELFF